This T cell receptor (beta chain) was identified in a study of blood T cell repertoires in COVID-19. Study at large: Specimens from acute and convalescent COVID-19 originated in the United States, Italy and Spain. T cells, B-cell-depleted T cells, or PBMCs provided the cDNA or gDNA that served as material.

The germline CDR1 and CDR2 sequences are MGHRA and YSYEKL. The length of the CDR3 is 13 residues. Trimming left V 0 bases short and J 7 bases short, with 7 bases between. In the original processing: Reference gene primer amplification yielded estimated nucleated cell counts. Repertoires were generated with immunoSEQ multiplex PCR, while TCRdb's copy carries only in-frame clones and drops some. V and J calls and clone size are those listed in that table; D and trimming were worked out from the DNA. The profile covers some 110,000 clones, with 80% to 85% appearing a single time and over 35% taken by the ten largest.

The rearrangement links TRBV4-1 to TRBJ1-5; the D is unclear. The receptor was derived from a man aged 80 or over with acute or convalescent COVID-19. The sequenced sample was peripheral blood. In DNA form, the CDR3 reads TGCGCCAGCAGCCAAGATTTGAGCCAGCCCCAGCATTTT. The encoded protein is CASSQDLSQPQHF.